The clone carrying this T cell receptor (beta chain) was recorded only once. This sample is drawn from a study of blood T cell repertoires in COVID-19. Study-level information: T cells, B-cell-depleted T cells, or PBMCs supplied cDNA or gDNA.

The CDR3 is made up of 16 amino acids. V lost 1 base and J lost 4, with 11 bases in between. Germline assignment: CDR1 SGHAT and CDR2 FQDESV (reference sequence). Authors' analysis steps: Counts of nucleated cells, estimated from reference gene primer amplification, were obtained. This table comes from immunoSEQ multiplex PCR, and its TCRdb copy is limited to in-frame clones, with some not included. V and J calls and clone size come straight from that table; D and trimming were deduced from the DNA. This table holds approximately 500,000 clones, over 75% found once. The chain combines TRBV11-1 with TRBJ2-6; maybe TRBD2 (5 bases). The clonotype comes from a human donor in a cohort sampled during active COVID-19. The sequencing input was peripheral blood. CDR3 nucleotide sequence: TGTGCCAGCAGCTTAGGATTGGAGGCCGGGGCCAACGTCCTGACTTTC. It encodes CASSLGLEAGANVLTF.